This T cell receptor beta chain is drawn from a study of CD8 T cells in Susac syndrome. Study results and limitations: The study admitted that it had a relatively small number of individuals in its TCR sequencing and HLA analysis.

Sequencing of TCR beta was performed on blood CD8+ and CD4+ T cells. TEMRA cells were FACS-enriched and CD8+ and CD4+ T cells negatively isolated. With random hexamers, reverse transcription was performed on about 0.5 to 1 ug of RNA. Multiplex PCR with immunoSEQ amplified the TCR beta CDR3 across 54 Vbeta and 13 Jbeta. TCRdb reprocessed the immunoSEQ multiplex PCR reads with MiXCR, giving one entry per CDR3 protein. The table lists around 200,000 distinct CDR3 sequences, about 95% of them singletons, with just over 0.08% in the top ten. Concerning this clonotype itself: What it binds is unknown.

The CDR3 is made up of 14 amino acids. Trimming removed 0 bases at V and 4 bases at J, with 10 bases between. From germline, CDR1 is SGHDT and CDR2 YYEEEE. Input material: CD4+ T cells from PBMCs. This receptor was taken from a human donor with multiple sclerosis. V usage is TRBV5-6 and J usage is TRBJ1-2; D unresolved. This CDR3 is CASSLVATVYGYTF. The CDR3 DNA is TGTGCCAGCAGCTTGGTAGCGACGGTCTATGGCTACACCTTC. Based on the CDR3 plus reference TRBV5-6 and TRBJ1-2, the full variable domain is DAGVTQSPTHLIKTRGQQVTLRCSPKSGHDTVSWYQQALGQGPQFIFQYYEEEERQRGNFPDRFSGHQFPNYSSELNVNALLLGDSALYLCASSLVATVYGYTFGSGTRLTVV.